This note documents a single T cell receptor (beta chain) sequence. Assay used: immunoSEQ multiplex PCR; TCRdb lists only in-frame clones, some missing. Altogether 220,000 or so clones are present, less than 90% being singletons, with the ten largest covering 6.8%. This sample stems from a study of blood T cell repertoires in COVID-19. Study-wide background: Samples of COVID-19 (acute and convalescent) were obtained from the United States, Italy and Spain.

Trimming removed 6 bases from V and 1 base from J, with 15 bases in between. The length of the CDR3 is 15 residues. CDR1 and CDR2 from the germline V gene are SNHLY and FYNNEI. The rearrangement uses TRBV2 and TRBJ1-1; D is unclear. Source material: PBMCs or T cells enriched from blood (not recorded which). This receptor was taken from a woman between 35 and 50 years old who had recovered from COVID-19. The DNA of the CDR3 is TGTGCCAGCAGGCCTCGAGCGTCCCCGAACACTGAAGCTTTCTTT. This sequence encodes CASRPRASPNTEAFF.